A selection of T cell receptor beta chains follows, all from one sample in a study of blood T cell repertoires in COVID-19. TCRdb's table, derived via immunoSEQ multiplex PCR, lists solely in-frame clones and lacks some. The sample has about 330,000 clones; 70% to 90% are singletons. Sequencing input: peripheral blood. The receptors here all came from a man younger than 30 who had recovered from COVID-19. CDR3s include the opening cysteine and the closing phenylalanine or tryptophan. D genes are given only for firm matches.

d_call	v_call	j_call	cdr3_nt	cdr3_aa
TRBD1	TRBV18	TRBJ1-1	TGTGCCAGCTCACCTGGGACAGGGTACACTGAAGCTTTCTTT	CASSPGTGYTEAFF
-	TRBV7-9	TRBJ2-7	TGTGCCAGCAGCTTAGTGGAGGGTGTTTACTCCTACGAGCAGTACTTC	CASSLVEGVYSYEQYF
-	TRBV7-9	TRBJ1-1	TGTGCCAGCAGCCCGCAGGGGACTGAAGCTTTCTTT	CASSPQGTEAFF
-	TRBV27	TRBJ2-7	TGTGCCAGCAGTTTTCCCCTCTCCTACGAGCAGTACTTC	CASSFPLSYEQYF
-	TRBV3-1/TRBV3-2	TRBJ1-1	TGTGCCAGCAGCCAAGGTCCCCGCGACAGCCGTCTTGAAGCTTTCTTT	CASSQGPRDSRLEAFF
TRBD1	TRBV5-1	TRBJ2-2	TGCGCCAGCAGCCCGACAGGGTGGGACGGGGAGCTGTTTTTT	CASSPTGWDGELFF
-	TRBV7-6	TRBJ1-4	TGTGCCAGCAGCCAGAATCCGACAGTTGGGGCAACTAATGAAAAACTGTTTTTT	CASSQNPTVGATNEKLFF
-	TRBV19	TRBJ1-5	TGTGCCAGTAGTATAGTCCGGACAGGCAATCAGCCCCAGCATTTT	CASSIVRTGNQPQHF
TRBD1	TRBV5-5	TRBJ2-5	TGTGCCAGCAGGCCGGCCCCCGACAGGGGACAAGAGACCCAGTACTTC	CASRPAPDRGQETQYF
-	TRBV28	TRBJ1-6	TGTGCCAGCAGTTCCCCCAAAGTAGCCCTCCACTTT	CASSSPKVALHF
TRBD2	TRBV3-1/TRBV3-2	TRBJ2-7	TGTGCCAGCAGCCCCGTAGCGGGGGGCTACGAGCAGTACTTC	CASSPVAGGYEQYF
TRBD2	TRBV9	TRBJ2-3	TGTGCCAGCGGTACTAGCGGTAGCACAGATACGCAGTATTTT	CASGTSGSTDTQYF
-	TRBV19	TRBJ2-7	TGTGCCAGTAGTATACAGGGGGGAGACTACGAGCAGTACTTC	CASSIQGGDYEQYF
TRBD1	TRBV27	TRBJ1-1	TGTGCCAGCAGTTCTCCGGGACAGGGAATATCTGAAGCTTTCTTT	CASSSPGQGISEAFF
TRBD1	TRBV19	TRBJ1-2	TGTGCCAGTAGTATAGTGGAGGGGGCCAGGTCCTATGGCTACACCTTC	CASSIVEGARSYGYTF
-	TRBV28	TRBJ1-2	TGTGCCAGCATCGGGAACAGGGTCTATGGCTACACCTTC	CASIGNRVYGYTF